This section outlines one T cell receptor (beta chain) sequence together with its context. This sample was included in a study of blood T cell repertoires in COVID-19. Measured with immunoSEQ multiplex PCR; TCRdb has only the in-frame clones, and not every one. Of around 330,000 clones listed, around nine tenths are singletons. The CDR3 sequence is 14 residues long. Germline V gene data show CDR1 as SGHTA and CDR2 as FQGTGA. The junction had 4 bases not matched to a gene; V was cut back by 5 bases and J by 4 bases. This clonotype originated in a man aged 55 to 70 who had recovered from COVID-19. The material sequenced was PBMCs or T cells enriched from blood (not recorded which). V gene TRBV7-3 combines with J gene TRBJ2-3; 9 bases align to TRBD2. The CDR3 here is CASSPGTSPDTQYF. CDR3 DNA: TGTGCCAGCAGCCCCGGGACTAGCCCAGATACGCAGTATTTT.